The 22 T cell receptor beta chains given below trace back to one sample, sequenced in a study of T cell responses to AZD1222 COVID-19 vaccine. This table comes from immunoSEQ multiplex PCR, and its TCRdb copy is limited to in-frame clones, with some not included. The top ten hold about 5.2% of the sample, which has 80,000 or so clones, over 90% seen once. The sequencing used peripheral blood, collected on day 0 of AZD1222 vaccination. The receptor source for this set is an adult in good health.

The rearrangement links TRBV27 to TRBJ1-1; 7 nucleotides agree with TRBD1. The V gene end was trimmed by 1 base and the J gene end by 1 base; junction bases not matched to a gene: 3. Germline CDR1 is MNHEY and CDR2 is SMNVEV (reference sequence). This CDR3 is 15 amino acids long. The CDR3 here is CASSLYWTGNTEAFF. The CDR3 region has the DNA TGTGCCAGCAGTTTATATTGGACAGGGAACACTGAAGCTTTCTTT.

Written as DNA, the CDR3 is TGTGCCAGTAGTATAGGTCAACTTAATCAGCCCCAGCATTTT. It specifies CASSIGQLNQPQHF. The chain carries TRBV19 and TRBJ1-5; D remains unclear. Looked up from germline, CDR1 is LNHDA and CDR2 is SQIVND (reference sequence). The CDR3 totals 14 residues. Trimming took 1 base from V and 4 from J, leaving 8 bases between them.

The CDR3 DNA reads as TGCGCCAGCAGCACAGCCGGGACAGGGAGAGAGCAGTACTTC. As protein: CASSTAGTGREQYF. J is TRBJ2-7 and V is TRBV5-1; 9 nucleotides align to TRBD1. The junction had 9 bases not matched to a gene; V was cut back by 4 bases and J by 7 bases. Germline V gene data show CDR1 as SGHRS and CDR2 as YFSETQ. This CDR3 has 14 amino acids.

The chain is built from TRBV11-2 and TRBJ1-2; 8 nucleotides match TRBD1. The CDR3 runs to 14 residues. With 5 bases clipped from V and 8 bases from J, the junction kept 10 bases outside the gene matches. CDR1 SGHAT and CDR2 FQNNGV come from the germline V gene. CDR3 nucleotide sequence: TGTGCCAGCAGCCCCGGACAGGGTATGGGCGGCTACACCTTC. This codes for CASSPGQGMGGYTF.

The chain is built from TRBV4-1 and TRBJ2-5; 8 bases are a match to TRBD2. This CDR3 comprises 15 residues. With 3 bases clipped from V and 2 bases from J, the junction kept 5 bases outside the gene matches. Germline CDR1 MGHRA, CDR2 YSYEKL. The CDR3 DNA reads TGCGCCAGCAGCCACCTCCGGGGGGGACAAGAGACCCAGTACTTC. Its translation is CASSHLRGGQETQYF.

The chain carries TRBV6-5 and TRBJ2-5, with 7 bases identical to TRBD2. Germline trimming cut 10 bases from V and 5 bases from J; bases unmatched to any gene: 7. This CDR3 spans 12 amino acids. Germline assignment: CDR1 MNHEY and CDR2 SVGAGI. Here the CDR3 DNA reads TGTGCCACCTGGACTAGGGAGGAGACCCAGTACTTC. It is translated as CATWTREETQYF.

The chain joins TRBV5-1 to TRBJ1-1; TRBD1 agrees at 8 bases. J gave up 4 bases and V 3 bases, and 5 bases lay outside the gene matches. CDR3 length: 14 residues. The germline V gene encodes CDR1 SGHRS and CDR2 YFSETQ. The CDR3 DNA reads as TGCGCCAGCAGCTGGGGGACAGGCGGCACTGAAGCTTTCTTT. Translation gives CASSWGTGGTEAFF.

The V call is TRBV19, the J call TRBJ2-3; a possible D gene is TRBD2 (6 bases). V lost 2 bases and J lost 4, with 10 bases in between. CDR3 size: 14 residues. CDR1 and CDR2 (germline): LNHDA, SQIVND (reference sequence). CDR3 loop: CASSIRWGADTQYF. CDR3 sequence (DNA): TGTGCCAGTAGTATAAGGTGGGGGGCAGATACGCAGTATTTT.

The chain uses TRBV19 and TRBJ2-3; no clear D. Per the germline V gene, CDR1 is LNHDA and CDR2 is SQIVND (reference sequence). The CDR3 is 14 amino acids. The V gene lost 6 bases and the J gene lost 2 bases, with 12 bases spanning the gap. The CDR3 sequence is CASRMGISTDTQYF. CDR3 DNA: TGTGCCAGTAGGATGGGGATATCCACAGATACGCAGTATTTT. Looking up the rest from reference TRBV19 and TRBJ2-3 gives the full variable domain: DGGITQSPKYLFRKEGQNVTLSCEQNLNHDAMYWYRQDPGQGLRLIYYSQIVNDFQKGDIAEGYSVSREKKESFPLTVTSAQKNPTAFYLCASRMGISTDTQYFGPGTRLTVL.

The rearrangement joins TRBV5-3 to TRBJ1-1; TRBD1 aligns across 9 bases. TRBV5-3 is identified as an open reading frame with a role that is uncertain. V lost 2 bases, J lost 3 bases, and 8 bases stayed unmatched. The CDR3 totals 16 residues. The CDR3 bases are TGTGCCAGAAGCTTAGGGAGACAGGGGGGGGACACTGAAGCTTTCTTT. Translation gives CARSLGRQGGDTEAFF.

The chain uses TRBV3-1 (or the pseudogene TRBV3-2) and TRBJ1-2; no firm D call. This CDR3 comprises 13 residues. Germline CDR1 LGHDT, CDR2 YNNKEL (reference sequence). Between the trimmed V and J ends, which lost 0 bases and 4 bases, there was a span of 6 bases. The CDR3 protein is CASSQDPAYGYTF. The CDR3 coding sequence is TGTGCCAGCAGCCAAGATCCGGCCTATGGCTACACCTTC.

The chain recombines TRBV9 with TRBJ2-7, with D perhaps assigned TRBD1 or TRBD2 (6 bases each). The CDR3 contains 15 residues. V lost 0 bases and J 7 bases, leaving 17 bases between the germline ends. Germline CDR1 SGDLS, CDR2 YYNGEE. CDR3 in DNA: TGTGCCAGCAGCGTAGGAGGGGGGCCATTAGGGGAGCAGTACTTC. It specifies CASSVGGGPLGEQYF.

The chain employs TRBV7-2 and TRBJ1-2; a weak D match, TRBD1 (5 bases). The germline CDR1 and CDR2 sequences are SGHTA and FQGNSA. Deletions cut 1 base from V and 4 bases from J, with 19 bases between. This CDR3 is built from 17 residues. The CDR3 sequence: CASSLGGVGGLTYGYTF. The CDR3 region has the DNA TGTGCCAGCAGCTTAGGGGGCGTCGGCGGATTGACCTATGGCTACACCTTC.

This sequence joins TRBV19 and TRBJ1-2, with D perhaps matching TRBD1 (6 bases). Between the trimmed V and J ends, which lost 5 bases and 5 bases, there was a span of 21 bases. Germline assignment: CDR1 LNHDA and CDR2 SQIVND (reference sequence). CDR3 length: 16 residues. The CDR3 DNA reads as TGTGCCAGTAGTCTAAACTCGCCCGGGGGGACATATGGCTACACCTTC. The encoded protein is CASSLNSPGGTYGYTF.

The chain is built from TRBV3-1 (or the pseudogene TRBV3-2) and TRBJ1-5; possible D gene TRBD1, 5 bases. This CDR3 region has 13 residues. The V gene lost 2 bases and the J gene lost 7 bases, with 9 bases spanning the gap. Germline V gene data show CDR1 as LGHDT and CDR2 as YNNKEL (reference sequence). As DNA, the CDR3 is TGTGCCAGCAGCCAACAGGGTGGGCAGCCCCAGCATTTT. Its protein is CASSQQGGQPQHF.

In its sample, this clone was seen a few times. The chain combines TRBV5-1 with TRBJ2-7, with 8 bases aligning to TRBD1. The CDR3 extends over 14 amino acids. V gave up 4 bases and J gave up 2 bases; unmatched junction bases: 5. Germline loops: CDR1 SGHRS, CDR2 YFSETQ. In DNA form, the CDR3 reads TGCGCCAGCAGCATGGGACAGGAACCCTACGAGCAGTACTTC. Amino acid sequence: CASSMGQEPYEQYF. The full variable domain, rest sourced from reference TRBV5-1 and TRBJ2-7, is KAGVTQTPRYLIKTRGQQVTLSCSPISGHRSVSWYQQTPGQGLQFLFEYFSETQRNKGNFPGRFSGRQFSNSRSEMNVSTLELGDSALYLCASSMGQEPYEQYFGPGTRLTVT.

The chain links TRBV6-6 to TRBJ2-3; D is tentatively TRBD1 or TRBD2 (5 bases each). CDR1 is MNHNY, CDR2 SVGAGI, per germline (reference sequence). V was shortened by 8 bases and J by 0 bases, with 9 bases between the two germline ends. The CDR3 spans 13 residues. The CDR3 loop reads CASRRDSTDTQYF. CDR3 nucleotides: TGTGCCAGCCGACGGGACAGCACAGATACGCAGTATTTT.

The CDR3 loop is CASSPGTTQETQYF. The CDR3 nucleotides read TGTGCCAGCTCACCAGGGACAACTCAAGAGACCCAGTACTTC. The chain employs TRBV18 and TRBJ2-5, with a tentative D call TRBD1 (6 bases). This CDR3 region has 14 residues. V lost 2 bases to trimming and J lost 2 bases, with 9 bases between them. The germline V gene has CDR1 KGHSH and CDR2 LQKENI.

This clone was observed a single time. The V call is TRBV25-1, the J call TRBJ1-2; no firm D call. This CDR3 comprises 13 residues. Germline CDR1 reads MGHDK; CDR2 reads SYGVNS. The V end was cut by 1 base, the J end by 8 bases, with 11 bases between. CDR3 amino acids: CASSEFSGKGYTF. In DNA, the CDR3 is TGTGCCAGCAGTGAATTTTCGGGGAAGGGCTACACCTTC.

The chain uses TRBV6-5 and TRBJ1-3; 8 bases align to TRBD1. The length of the CDR3 is 13 residues. CDR1 is MNHEY and CDR2 is SVGAGI in the germline V gene. V trimming: 6 bases; J trimming: 6 bases; junction bases outside the gene matches: 4. The CDR3 DNA reads TGTGCCAGCAGCCCGGACAGGGTAAACACCATATATTTT. Amino acid sequence: CASSPDRVNTIYF.

This chain uses TRBV4-1 with TRBJ1-1; D perhaps matches TRBD1 (5 bases). Germline V gene lookup returns CDR1 MGHRA and CDR2 YSYEKL. The CDR3 totals 14 residues. The V and J ends lost 4 bases and 3 bases respectively, with 12 bases between them. CDR3 residues: CASSPPSRDTEAFF. CDR3 sequence (DNA): TGCGCCAGCAGCCCCCCTTCCAGGGACACTGAAGCTTTCTTT.

The genes are TRBV19 and TRBJ2-1, with a weak D call TRBD1 (6 bases). The CDR3 totals 14 residues. Germline V lookup: CDR1 LNHDA, CDR2 SQIVND (reference sequence). Trimming took off 5 bases at V and 3 bases at J, with 11 bases between the two ends. This CDR3 is CASSVPRGYNEQFF. The CDR3 bases are TGTGCCAGTAGTGTCCCCAGGGGCTACAATGAGCAGTTCTTC.